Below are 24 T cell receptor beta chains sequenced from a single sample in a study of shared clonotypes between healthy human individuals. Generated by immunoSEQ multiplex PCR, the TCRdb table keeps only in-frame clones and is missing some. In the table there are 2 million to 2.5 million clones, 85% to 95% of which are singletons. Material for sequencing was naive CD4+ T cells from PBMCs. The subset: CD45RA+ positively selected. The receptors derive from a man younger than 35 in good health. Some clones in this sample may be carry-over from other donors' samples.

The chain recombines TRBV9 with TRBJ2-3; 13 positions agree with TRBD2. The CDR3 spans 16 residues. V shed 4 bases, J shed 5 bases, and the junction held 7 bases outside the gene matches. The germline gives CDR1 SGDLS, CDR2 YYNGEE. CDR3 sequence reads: CASSKTSGRAGDTQYF. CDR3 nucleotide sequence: TGTGCCAGCAGCAAAACTAGCGGGAGGGCCGGAGATACGCAGTATTTT.

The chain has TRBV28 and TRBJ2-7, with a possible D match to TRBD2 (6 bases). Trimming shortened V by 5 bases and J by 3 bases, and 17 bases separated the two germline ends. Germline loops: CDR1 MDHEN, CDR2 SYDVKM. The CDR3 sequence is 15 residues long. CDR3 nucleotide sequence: TGTGCCAGCAGTGTACTAGGTGGAGGGGACTACGAGCAGTACTTC. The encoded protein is CASSVLGGGDYEQYF.

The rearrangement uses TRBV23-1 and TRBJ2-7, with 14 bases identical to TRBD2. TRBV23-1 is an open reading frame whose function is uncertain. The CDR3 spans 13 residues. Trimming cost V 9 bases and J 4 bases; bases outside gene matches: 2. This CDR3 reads CARGTSGSYEQYF. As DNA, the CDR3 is TGCGCCAGAGGGACTAGCGGGAGTTACGAGCAGTACTTC.

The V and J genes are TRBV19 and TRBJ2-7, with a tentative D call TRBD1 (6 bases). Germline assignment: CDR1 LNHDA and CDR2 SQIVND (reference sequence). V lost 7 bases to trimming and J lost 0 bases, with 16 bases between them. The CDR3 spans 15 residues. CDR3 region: CASKPGHLSSYEQYF. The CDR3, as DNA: TGTGCCAGTAAACCGGGACACCTTTCCTCCTACGAGCAGTACTTC.

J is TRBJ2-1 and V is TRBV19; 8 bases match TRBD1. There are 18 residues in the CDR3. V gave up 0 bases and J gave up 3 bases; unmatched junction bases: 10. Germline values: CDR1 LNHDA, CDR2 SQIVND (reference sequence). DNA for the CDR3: TGTGCCAGTAGTATAGATTGGTCCGGACAGGGCGACTACAATGAGCAGTTCTTC. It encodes CASSIDWSGQGDYNEQFF.

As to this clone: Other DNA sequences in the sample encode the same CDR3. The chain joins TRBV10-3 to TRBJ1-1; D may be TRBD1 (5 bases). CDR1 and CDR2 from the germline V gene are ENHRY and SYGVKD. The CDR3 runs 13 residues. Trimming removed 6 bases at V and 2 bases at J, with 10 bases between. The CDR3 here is CAISRTSNTEAFF. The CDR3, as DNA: TGTGCCATCAGCCGGACATCAAACACTGAAGCTTTCTTT.

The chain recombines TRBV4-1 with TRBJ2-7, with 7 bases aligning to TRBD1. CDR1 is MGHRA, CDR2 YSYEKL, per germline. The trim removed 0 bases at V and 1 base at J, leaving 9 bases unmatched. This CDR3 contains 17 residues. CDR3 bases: TGCGCCAGCAGCCAAGATCTCATAGGGGGCAGATCCTACGAGCAGTACTTC. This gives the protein CASSQDLIGGRSYEQYF.

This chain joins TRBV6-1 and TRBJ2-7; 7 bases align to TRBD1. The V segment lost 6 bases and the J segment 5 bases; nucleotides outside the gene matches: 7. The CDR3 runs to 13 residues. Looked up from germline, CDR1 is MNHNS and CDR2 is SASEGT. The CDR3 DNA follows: TGTGCCAGCAGGGCAGGGGGAATCGACGAGCAGTACTTC. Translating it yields CASRAGGIDEQYF.

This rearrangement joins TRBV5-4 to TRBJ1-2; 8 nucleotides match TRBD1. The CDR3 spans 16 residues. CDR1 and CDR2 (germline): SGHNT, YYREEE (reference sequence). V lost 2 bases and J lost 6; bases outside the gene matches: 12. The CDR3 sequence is CASSLGGQGRTDGYTF. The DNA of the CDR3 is TGTGCCAGCAGCTTAGGTGGACAGGGAAGGACTGATGGCTACACCTTC.

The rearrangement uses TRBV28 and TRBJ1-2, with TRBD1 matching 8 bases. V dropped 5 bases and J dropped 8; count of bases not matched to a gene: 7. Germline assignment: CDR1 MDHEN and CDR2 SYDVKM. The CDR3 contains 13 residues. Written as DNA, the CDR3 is TGTGCCAGCAGTCGAGGGACAGGCGTCGGCTACACCTTC. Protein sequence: CASSRGTGVGYTF.

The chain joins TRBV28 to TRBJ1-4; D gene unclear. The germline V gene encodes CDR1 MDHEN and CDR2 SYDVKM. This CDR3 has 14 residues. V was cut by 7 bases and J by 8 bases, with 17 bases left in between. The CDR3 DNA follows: TGTGCCAGCACCTCCGGGTCCCTAGGAGAAAAACTGTTTTTT. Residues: CASTSGSLGEKLFF.

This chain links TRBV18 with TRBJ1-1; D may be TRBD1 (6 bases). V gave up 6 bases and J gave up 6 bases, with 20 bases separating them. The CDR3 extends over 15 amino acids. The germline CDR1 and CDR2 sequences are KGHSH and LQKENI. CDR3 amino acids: CASSPGWGRVAEAFF. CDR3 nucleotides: TGTGCCAGCTCCCCCGGGTGGGGGCGAGTCGCTGAAGCTTTCTTT.

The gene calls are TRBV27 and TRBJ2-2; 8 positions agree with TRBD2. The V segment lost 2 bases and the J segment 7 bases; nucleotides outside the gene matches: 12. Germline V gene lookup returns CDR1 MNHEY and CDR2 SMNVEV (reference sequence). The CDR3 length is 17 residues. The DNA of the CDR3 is TGTGCCAGCAGTTTAGTCCGTCCGGGAGGGCCGAGCGGGGAGCTGTTTTTT. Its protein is CASSLVRPGGPSGELFF.

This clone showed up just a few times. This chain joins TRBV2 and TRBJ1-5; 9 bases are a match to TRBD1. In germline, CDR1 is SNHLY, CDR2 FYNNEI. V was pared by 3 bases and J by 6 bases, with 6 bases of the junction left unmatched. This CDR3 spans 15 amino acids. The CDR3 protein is CASSEGQGISQPQHF. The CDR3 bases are TGTGCCAGCAGTGAGGGACAGGGTATAAGTCAGCCCCAGCATTTT.

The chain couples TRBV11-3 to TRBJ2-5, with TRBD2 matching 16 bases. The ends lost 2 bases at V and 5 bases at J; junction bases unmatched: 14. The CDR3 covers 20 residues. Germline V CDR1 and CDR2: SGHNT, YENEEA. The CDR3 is CASSLRGPGTSGRAGETQYF. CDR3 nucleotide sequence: TGTGCCAGCAGCTTAAGGGGACCTGGGACTAGCGGGAGGGCCGGGGAGACCCAGTACTTC.

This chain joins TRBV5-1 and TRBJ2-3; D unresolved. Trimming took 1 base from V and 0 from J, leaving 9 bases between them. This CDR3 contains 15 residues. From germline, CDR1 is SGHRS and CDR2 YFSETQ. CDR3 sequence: CASSLQAHSTDTQYF. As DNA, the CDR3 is TGCGCCAGCAGCTTGCAAGCCCATAGCACAGATACGCAGTATTTT.

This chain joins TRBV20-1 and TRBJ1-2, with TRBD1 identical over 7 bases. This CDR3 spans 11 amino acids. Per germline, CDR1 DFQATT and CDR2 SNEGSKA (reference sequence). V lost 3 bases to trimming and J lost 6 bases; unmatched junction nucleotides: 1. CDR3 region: CSASDRDGYTF. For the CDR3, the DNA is TGCAGTGCTAGTGACAGGGATGGCTACACCTTC.

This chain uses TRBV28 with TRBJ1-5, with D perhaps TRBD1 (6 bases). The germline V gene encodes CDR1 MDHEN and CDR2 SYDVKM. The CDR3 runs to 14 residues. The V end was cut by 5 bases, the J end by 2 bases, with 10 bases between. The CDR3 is CASSPQGRNQPQHF. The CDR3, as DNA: TGTGCCAGCAGTCCACAGGGCCGCAATCAGCCCCAGCATTTT.

The CDR3 region has the DNA TGTGCCAGCAGTCCATTTCGGACTAGCGGGTCTCAAGAGACCCAGTACTTC. Translating it yields CASSPFRTSGSQETQYF. This sequence joins TRBV27 and TRBJ2-5, with 11 nucleotides matching TRBD2. CDR1 MNHEY and CDR2 SMNVEV come from the germline V gene (reference sequence). The CDR3 has 17 amino acids. V shed 5 bases, J shed 2 bases, and the junction held 10 bases outside the gene matches.

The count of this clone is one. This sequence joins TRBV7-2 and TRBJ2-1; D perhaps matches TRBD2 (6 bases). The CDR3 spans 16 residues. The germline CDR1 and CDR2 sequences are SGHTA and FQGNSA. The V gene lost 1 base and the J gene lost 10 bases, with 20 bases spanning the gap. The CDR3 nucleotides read TGTGCCAGCAGCTTAGTCGGGGGAACTAGCCCCCAAGAGCAGTTCTTC. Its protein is CASSLVGGTSPQEQFF.

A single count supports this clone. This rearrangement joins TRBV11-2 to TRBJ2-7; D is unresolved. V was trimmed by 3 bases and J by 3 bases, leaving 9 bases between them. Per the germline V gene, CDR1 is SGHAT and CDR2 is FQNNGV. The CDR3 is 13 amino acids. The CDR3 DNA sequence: TGTGCCAGCAGCTTGTTCCAGAACTACGAGCAGTACTTC. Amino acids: CASSLFQNYEQYF.

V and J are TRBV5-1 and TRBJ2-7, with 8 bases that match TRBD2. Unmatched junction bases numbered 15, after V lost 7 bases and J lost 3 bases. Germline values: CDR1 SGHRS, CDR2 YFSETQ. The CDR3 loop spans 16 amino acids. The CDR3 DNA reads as TGCGCCAGCCGCTCGACGGGGACTAGGGGGAACTACGAGCAGTACTTC. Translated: CASRSTGTRGNYEQYF. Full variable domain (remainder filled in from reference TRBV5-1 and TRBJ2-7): KAGVTQTPRYLIKTRGQQVTLSCSPISGHRSVSWYQQTPGQGLQFLFEYFSETQRNKGNFPGRFSGRQFSNSRSEMNVSTLELGDSALYLCASRSTGTRGNYEQYFGPGTRLTVT.

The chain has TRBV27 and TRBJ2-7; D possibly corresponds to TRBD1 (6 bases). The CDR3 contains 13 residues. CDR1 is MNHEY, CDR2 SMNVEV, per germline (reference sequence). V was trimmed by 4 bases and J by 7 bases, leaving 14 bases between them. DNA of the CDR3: TGTGCCAGCAGTTCCCGGAAGGGGGTAGAGCAGTACTTC. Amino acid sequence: CASSSRKGVEQYF.

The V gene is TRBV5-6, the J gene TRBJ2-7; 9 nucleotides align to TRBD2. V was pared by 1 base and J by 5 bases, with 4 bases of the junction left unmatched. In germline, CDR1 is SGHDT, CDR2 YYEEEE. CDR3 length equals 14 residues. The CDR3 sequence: CASSLLAGSDEQYF. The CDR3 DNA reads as TGTGCCAGCAGCTTGCTAGCGGGAAGCGACGAGCAGTACTTC.